This TCR beta chain stems from a study of T cell clones after liver transplantation. Background on the study: In this trial, immunosuppression withdrawal was attempted within 2 years of liver transplant.

With respect to this clone: Its antigen remains unidentified.

General study results and limits: Small, mixed patient groups and varying post-transplant times limit these conclusions. In 5 of 8 subjects, circulating graft-donor-reactive CD4 TCRbeta sequences fell significantly after transplant. In a couple of subjects, few donor cells limited the measurable donor-reactive repertoire.

Sequencing was performed with immunoSEQ multiplex PCR; in TCRdb, only in-frame clones are kept and a portion is missing. The sample has 55,000 to 75,000 clones, 70% seen once. The sequencing used CD4+ T cells from blood, collected at the approximately 15-month timepoint. This clonotype was obtained from a human patient who received a liver transplant. Some of the T cells might come from the graft donor.

CDR3 sequence (DNA): TGTGCCATCAGTGTAGGACAGGGGTCGGGCGAGCAGTACTTC. The encoded protein is CAISVGQGSGEQYF. The V gene is TRBV10-3, the J gene TRBJ2-7, with TRBD1 matching over 9 bases. The CDR3 extends over 14 amino acids. J gave up 6 bases and V 4 bases, and 7 bases lay outside the gene matches. Germline V CDR1 and CDR2: ENHRY, SYGVKD.